The rows below give T cell receptor beta chains drawn from one sample of a study of cytomegalovirus exposure and HLA in healthy donors. This table comes from immunoSEQ multiplex PCR, and its TCRdb copy is limited to in-frame clones, with some not included. This sample has fewer than 250,000 clones, with about 83% found just once. The sample taken for sequencing was PBMCs. These TCRs come from a middle-aged man in good health and CMV-seronegative. CDR3s include the opening cysteine and the closing phenylalanine or tryptophan.

j_call	v_call	cdr3_aa
TRBJ1-1	TRBV19	CASRRSGVPNTEAFF
TRBJ1-5	TRBV7-3	CASSLSRTQPQHF
TRBJ2-3	TRBV6-6	CASTRFWTDTQYF
TRBJ2-1	TRBV15	CATSRDWSLGQGGNEQFF
TRBJ2-5	TRBV2	CASSAKETQYF
TRBJ2-7	TRBV30	CAWRASGYEQYF
TRBJ2-7	TRBV5-1	CASSFAGGVEQYF
TRBJ1-1	TRBV6-5	CASSKTNTEAFF
TRBJ2-1	TRBV29-1	CSVVPGQGYNEQFF
TRBJ2-6	TRBV19	CASSSDRPGGGANVLTF
TRBJ2-1	TRBV7-7	CASSSDIYNEQFF
TRBJ2-1	TRBV6-5	CASSYTSGSGNEQFF
TRBJ2-7	TRBV6-1	CASSEVTGNYEQYF
TRBJ2-7	TRBV4-1	CASSQVPGLGTSEQYF
TRBJ2-7	TRBV28	CASSLLAYYEQYF
TRBJ2-7	TRBV19	CASSTLQGATSYEQYF
TRBJ1-1	TRBV29-1	CSVEGGPRFAEAFF
TRBJ2-4	TRBV10-1	CASSPAGRGGNIQYF
TRBJ1-5	TRBV7-2	CASSPDRDQPQHF
TRBJ2-7	TRBV5-5	CASSFAAGKGEQYF
TRBJ1-1	TRBV14	CASSWERYTEAFF
TRBJ2-7	TRBV6-5	CASSYATRTGGYEQYF
TRBJ1-2	TRBV11-1	CASSLGALNGYTF
TRBJ2-3	TRBV28	CASSPPGTASDTQYF
TRBJ2-7	TRBV7-2	CASSLRFDRLAGGSHEQYF
TRBJ2-3	TRBV7-2	CASSVGALSTDTQYF
TRBJ1-5	TRBV6-1	CASSEAGSRDTQHF
TRBJ2-3	TRBV7-2	CASSLGQSTDTQYF
TRBJ2-7	TRBV6-6	CASSWGAGAYEQYF
TRBJ1-1	TRBV6-4	CASSAGGDTEAFF
TRBJ2-3	TRBV7-8	CASRTGTPGATQYF
TRBJ2-7	TRBV7-2	CASSSPNAVGQYF
TRBJ1-1	TRBV7-2	CASSPPRNTEAFF
TRBJ2-1	TRBV6-1	CASSDSVPGLAGVAYNEQFF
TRBJ1-2	TRBV7-2	CASSFSGVYGYTF
TRBJ2-7	TRBV19	CASSISRLGAAEQYF
TRBJ1-1	TRBV5-1	CASSLEGVTTEAFF
TRBJ2-2	TRBV27	CASSLSPDREENTGELFF
TRBJ2-7	TRBV7-8	CASSLIASGSEQYF
TRBJ2-3	TRBV9	CASSRRGGGADTQYF
TRBJ2-3	TRBV7-2	CASSFRDRSTDTQYF
TRBJ2-3	TRBV9	CASSVSGSTPTDTQYF